The present entry profiles one T cell receptor (beta chain) with its context. Time point noted: persistent/refractory GD, antithyroid drugs over 5 years with positive TRAb. PBMC RNA served as the TCR library source. This sample is part of a study of regulatory T cells in long-lasting Graves disease. J was trimmed by 2 bases and V by 5 bases; bases with no gene match: 12. The CDR3 sequence is 17 residues long. Building of the TCR beta libraries involved iRepertoire HTBI primers and Arm-PCR of CDR3 regions. Each CDR3 protein is one row after TCRdb ran MiXCR on the multiplex PCR reads. Of some 440,000 distinct CDR3 sequences listed, roughly 20% are singletons.

The source of this sequence is a female donor with Graves disease. The V and J genes are TRBV12-3 or TRBV12-4 and TRBJ2-5; 9 bases are a match to TRBD2. Specimen: peripheral blood mononuclear cells (PBMCs), collected when the disease was refractory, from a patient treated with antithyroid drugs. The CDR3 loop reads CASSDNLAGVSQETQYF. In DNA form, the CDR3 reads TGTGCCAGCAGTGATAACTTAGCGGGAGTTAGTCAAGAGACCCAGTACTTC.